This passage covers 29 T cell receptor beta chains from one sample sequenced in a study of cytomegalovirus exposure and HLA in healthy donors (dated by TCRdb to 2016 to 2017). The receptor library was made with the immunoSEQ multiplex PCR assay. For the multiplex PCR, a mixture combining 60 forward primers for TCR Vbeta segments and 13 reverse primers for TCR Jbeta segments was used. TCRdb obtained this table from immuneACCESS and retained in-frame rearrangements with V and J assigned. These tables miss some clones; where compared with another copy, unresolved V genes account for less than half of the shortfall, and the remainder is unexplained. This sample lists 95,000 to 150,000 clones; over 60% were detected once. The top ten constitute more than 6.5% of the sample. Sequencing was performed on PBMCs. Receptor source: a woman aged 40 to 50 in good health and CMV-seropositive.

The chain joins TRBV2 to TRBJ2-5; TRBD1 might be the D (6 bases). This CDR3 comprises 12 residues. The V end lost 7 bases, the J end lost 5 bases, and 11 bases lay between the germline ends. Germline V CDR1 and CDR2: SNHLY, FYNNEI. CDR3 DNA sequence: TGTGCCAGCACCACAGGGTCGGAGACCCAGTACTTC. Translated: CASTTGSETQYF.

The V call is TRBV4-1, the J call TRBJ1-2; D remains unclear. Germline CDR1 MGHRA, CDR2 YSYEKL. With 1 base removed from V and 7 bases from J, the gap between germline ends came to 10 bases. CDR3 length: 13 amino acids. CDR3 nucleotides: TGCGCCAGCAGCCAAGGGGAGGAGACTGGCTACACCTTC. Encoded protein: CASSQGEETGYTF.

This clone was counted only a few times. J is TRBJ1-4 and V is TRBV4-1; 9 nucleotides agree with TRBD1. The ends lost 4 bases at V and 6 bases at J; junction bases unmatched: 6. This CDR3 contains 15 residues. From germline, CDR1 is MGHRA and CDR2 YSYEKL. CDR3 coding DNA: TGCGCCAGCAGCCTCGGACAGGGGTTGGATGAAAAACTGTTTTTT. Translation gives CASSLGQGLDEKLFF.

This chain uses TRBV10-3 with TRBJ2-2; TRBD1 matches at 8 bases. Germline CDR1 is ENHRY and CDR2 is SYGVKD. Losses at the gene ends were 3 bases for V and 0 bases for J; bases not matched to a gene: 3. CDR3 size: 16 residues. The CDR3 here is CAISDRGPSNTGELFF. The CDR3 DNA reads TGTGCCATCAGTGACAGGGGGCCATCGAACACCGGGGAGCTGTTTTTT.

The J gene is TRBJ2-5, the V gene TRBV5-6; possibly TRBD1 for D (5 bases). The end of the DNA fits TRBJ2-7 better, so the J call may be wrong. CDR1 and CDR2 from the germline V gene are SGHDT and YYEEEE. The CDR3 covers 16 residues. CDR3 sequence reads: CASSLVPAGSTYEQYF. Here the CDR3 DNA reads TGTGCCAGCAGCTTGGTTCCGGCAGGGTCAACCTACGAGCAGTACTTC.

This chain links TRBV18 with TRBJ1-4; TRBD1 matches at 8 bases. Germline CDR1 KGHSH, CDR2 LQKENI. The CDR3 sequence is 14 residues long. V lost 5 bases to trimming and J lost 7 bases; unmatched junction nucleotides: 6. The CDR3 protein is CASSSGQGVEKLFF. The CDR3 DNA sequence: TGTGCCAGCTCATCCGGACAGGGCGTTGAAAAACTGTTTTTT.

V and J are TRBV5-1 and TRBJ2-2; a possible D gene is TRBD2 (6 bases). Germline lookup yields CDR1 SGHRS and CDR2 YFSETQ. V was clipped by 2 bases and J by 1 base, with 12 bases between them. The length of the CDR3 is 16 residues. CDR3 protein: CASSLSSGLNTGELFF. The DNA of the CDR3 is TGCGCCAGCAGCTTATCGAGCGGGCTGAACACCGGGGAGCTGTTTTTT. Using reference TRBV5-1 and TRBJ2-2 for the parts outside the CDR3, the full variable domain is KAGVTQTPRYLIKTRGQQVTLSCSPISGHRSVSWYQQTPGQGLQFLFEYFSETQRNKGNFPGRFSGRQFSNSRSEMNVSTLELGDSALYLCASSLSSGLNTGELFFGEGSRLTVL.

This rearrangement joins TRBV19 to TRBJ2-7; 9 positions agree with TRBD2. From germline, CDR1 is LNHDA and CDR2 SQIVND (reference sequence). V dropped 3 bases and J dropped 5; count of bases not matched to a gene: 8. CDR3 length: 15 amino acids. The CDR3 DNA follows: TGTGCCAGTAGTATTTTTACTAGCGGGTCGGACGAGCAGTACTTC. Its protein is CASSIFTSGSDEQYF.

This chain links TRBV7-2 with TRBJ2-2; no definite D call. V was shortened by 0 bases and J by 2 bases, with 7 bases between the two germline ends. The CDR3 length is 15 residues. Germline CDR1 is SGHTA and CDR2 is FQGNSA. The CDR3 protein is CASSLAGSNTGELFF. The DNA for the CDR3 is TGTGCCAGCAGCTTAGCTGGCAGTAACACCGGGGAGCTGTTTTTT.

The genes are TRBV6-5 and TRBJ1-3, with D maybe TRBD1 (6 bases). CDR1 is MNHEY, CDR2 SVGAGI, per germline. Trimming took 2 bases from V and 4 from J, leaving 12 bases between them. The CDR3 spans 15 residues. In DNA, the CDR3 is TGTGCCAGCAGTTACACGGCGGGGGCAGGAAACACCATATATTTT. This translates into CASSYTAGAGNTIYF.

This chain connects TRBV7-2 to TRBJ2-3, with D perhaps matching TRBD1 (6 bases). V lost 4 bases, J lost 2 bases, and 10 bases lay in between. The CDR3 sequence is 14 residues long. The germline CDR1 and CDR2 sequences are SGHTA and FQGNSA. Here the CDR3 reads CASSSQGFTDTQYF. CDR3 sequence (DNA): TGTGCCAGCAGCTCACAGGGTTTCACAGATACGCAGTATTTT.

The rearrangement links TRBV7-2 to TRBJ1-4; 9 bases map to TRBD1. Germline lookup yields CDR1 SGHTA and CDR2 FQGNSA. Trimming at V came to 5 bases and at J to 3 bases, leaving 4 bases not matched to a gene. This CDR3 spans 15 amino acids. This CDR3 reads CASSPTGGSNEKLFF. The CDR3 DNA follows: TGTGCCAGCAGCCCGACAGGGGGATCTAATGAAAAACTGTTTTTT.

The chain uses TRBV19 and TRBJ2-7; the D gene is possibly TRBD2 (6 bases). This CDR3 has 17 amino acids. Germline V gives CDR1 LNHDA, CDR2 SQIVND (reference sequence). Trimming cost V 3 bases and J 2 bases, with 20 bases left between them. In DNA form, the CDR3 reads TGTGCCAGTAGTATCGGCACAACGGGAGATTGGCCCTACGAGCAGTACTTC. Residues: CASSIGTTGDWPYEQYF.

The chain combines TRBV5-1 with TRBJ2-1; tentative D call: TRBD2 (5 bases). V lost 4 bases, J lost 6 bases, and 14 bases lay in between. Germline-derived CDR1 and CDR2 are SGHRS and YFSETQ. There are 14 residues in the CDR3. Here the CDR3 reads CASSTQTRANEQFF. The CDR3 DNA reads as TGCGCCAGCAGCACCCAAACTAGAGCCAATGAGCAGTTCTTC. Full variable domain (outside the CDR3, taken from reference TRBV5-1 and TRBJ2-1): KAGVTQTPRYLIKTRGQQVTLSCSPISGHRSVSWYQQTPGQGLQFLFEYFSETQRNKGNFPGRFSGRQFSNSRSEMNVSTLELGDSALYLCASSTQTRANEQFFGPGTRLTVL.

This clone was counted between two and nine times. The V and J genes are TRBV11-3 and TRBJ2-5, with D unresolved. V gave up 5 bases and J gave up 3 bases, with 4 bases separating them. Germline-derived CDR1 and CDR2 are SGHNT and YENEEA. The CDR3 runs 11 residues. The CDR3 loop reads CASSTEETQYF. CDR3 sequence (DNA): TGTGCCAGCAGCACGGAAGAGACCCAGTACTTC.

The J gene is TRBJ1-1, the V gene TRBV18; possible D gene TRBD1, 6 bases. V was clipped by 2 bases and J by 7 bases, with 8 bases between them. This CDR3 region has 12 residues. CDR1 is KGHSH, CDR2 LQKENI, per germline. DNA of the CDR3: TGTGCCAGCTCACCAGGGGGCATTGAAGCTTTCTTT. It codes for CASSPGGIEAFF.

This clone was seen more than once but under ten times. This chain joins TRBV5-6 and TRBJ2-3; D may be TRBD2 (6 bases). CDR3 size: 15 residues. Looked up from germline, CDR1 is SGHDT and CDR2 is YYEEEE. Deletions cut 3 bases from V and 1 base from J, with 12 bases between. The CDR3 loop reads CASSSLGGGTDTQYF. Written as DNA, the CDR3 is TGTGCCAGCAGCTCCCTCGGAGGGGGCACAGATACGCAGTATTTT.

This chain uses TRBV20-1 with TRBJ2-1; D remains unclear. The CDR3 extends over 11 amino acids. Trimming stripped 5 bases from V and 7 bases from J, with 9 bases between. The germline V gene has CDR1 DFQATT and CDR2 SNEGSKA (reference sequence). CDR3 sequence (DNA): TGCAGTGCTCGCATAGTAAATGAGCAGTTCTTC. Translation: CSARIVNEQFF.

In this sample, this clone turned up a few times. The chain joins TRBV19 to TRBJ1-2; the D is unclear. The CDR3 is 12 residues long. Germline V lookup: CDR1 LNHDA, CDR2 SQIVND (reference sequence). V lost 7 bases to trimming and J lost 4 bases, with 10 bases between them. In DNA form, the CDR3 reads TGTGCCAGTAACGGGAATGGCTATGGCTACACCTTC. This encodes CASNGNGYGYTF. The variable domain in full, completed from reference TRBV19 and TRBJ1-2, reads DGGITQSPKYLFRKEGQNVTLSCEQNLNHDAMYWYRQDPGQGLRLIYYSQIVNDFQKGDIAEGYSVSREKKESFPLTVTSAQKNPTAFYLCASNGNGYGYTFGSGTRLTVV.

The chain recombines TRBV6-5 with TRBJ2-7; D is uncertain. With 0 bases removed from V and 3 bases from J, the gap between germline ends came to 12 bases. Germline values: CDR1 MNHEY, CDR2 SVGAGI. The CDR3 extends over 15 amino acids. CDR3 in DNA: TGTGCCAGCAGTTACTCAATTAACCTATACTACGAGCAGTACTTC. Residues: CASSYSINLYYEQYF.

The CDR3 spells CASSLSNQETQYF. DNA of the CDR3: TGCGCCAGCAGCTTGTCCAACCAAGAGACCCAGTACTTC. J is TRBJ2-5 and V is TRBV5-1; D call uncertain. Germline V lookup: CDR1 SGHRS, CDR2 YFSETQ. Trimming pared 1 base from V and 0 bases from J, leaving 4 bases between. The CDR3 contains 13 residues.

This clone has only a few counts. The V and J genes are TRBV7-9 and TRBJ2-7; D remains ambiguous. Germline V gene sequence: CDR1 SEHNR, CDR2 FQNEAQ (reference sequence). The CDR3 contains 13 residues. Trimming took off 3 bases at V and 4 bases at J, with 10 bases between the two ends. The CDR3 protein is CASSFNIRYEQYF. The DNA of the CDR3 is TGTGCCAGCAGCTTTAACATTCGATACGAGCAGTACTTC.

J is TRBJ2-5 and V is TRBV7-9, with D maybe TRBD2 (5 bases). The germline V and J ends were trimmed by 5 bases and 2 bases, with 15 bases remaining between them. CDR1 and CDR2 (germline): SEHNR, FQNEAQ (reference sequence). The CDR3 has 15 amino acids. CDR3 DNA sequence: TGTGCCAGCAGCCGGGGTTTGCCCAAACAAGAGACCCAGTACTTC. Translation: CASSRGLPKQETQYF.

The V call is TRBV9, the J call TRBJ2-1; TRBD2 might be the D (5 bases). Germline CDR1 is SGDLS and CDR2 is YYNGEE. This CDR3 region has 15 residues. Trimming took off 1 base at V and 6 bases at J, with 14 bases between the two ends. CDR3 residues: CASSVLGLAANEQFF. As DNA, the CDR3 is TGTGCCAGCAGCGTATTAGGGCTAGCAGCCAATGAGCAGTTCTTC.

This chain links TRBV6-4 with TRBJ2-5, with 9 positions matching TRBD2. Trimming at V came to 3 bases and at J to 4 bases, leaving 3 bases not matched to a gene. The CDR3 has 14 amino acids. The germline V gene has CDR1 MRHNA and CDR2 SNTAGT. The CDR3, as DNA: TGTGCCAGCAGTGAGCGGGAGGGCCGAGAGACCCAGTACTTC. It is translated as CASSEREGRETQYF.

V is TRBV7-8 and J is TRBJ2-6; no firm D call. The germline V gene has CDR1 SGHVS and CDR2 FQNEAQ. The CDR3 totals 15 residues. With 5 bases removed from V and 0 bases from J, the gap between germline ends came to 8 bases. CDR3 amino acids: CASSQTDSGANVLTF. Here the CDR3 DNA reads TGTGCCAGCAGCCAAACAGACTCTGGGGCCAACGTCCTGACTTTC.

This clone was recorded a few times. This chain links TRBV6-1 with TRBJ2-7; 8 bases agree with TRBD1. J lost 2 bases, V lost 8 bases, and 11 bases had no gene match. This CDR3 spans 15 amino acids. Germline CDR1 is MNHNS and CDR2 is SASEGT. This CDR3 reads CASWTGTSGTYEQYF. The DNA for the CDR3 is TGTGCCAGCTGGACAGGGACCTCTGGGACCTACGAGCAGTACTTC.

This sequence joins TRBV29-1 and TRBJ2-3; tentative D call: TRBD2 (5 bases). CDR3 size: 14 residues. Germline CDR1 reads SQVTM; CDR2 reads ANQGSEA. V was trimmed by 3 bases and J by 5 bases, leaving 15 bases between them. The CDR3 loop reads CSVDEGKEGDTQYF. For the CDR3, the DNA is TGCAGCGTTGACGAGGGTAAGGAAGGAGATACGCAGTATTTT.

V gene TRBV29-1 combines with J gene TRBJ2-7; 8 bases are a match to TRBD2. The CDR3 runs 15 residues. V gave up 2 bases and J gave up 1 base; unmatched junction bases: 7. Germline V CDR1 and CDR2: SQVTM, ANQGSEA. The CDR3 sequence is CSVESPTGGSYEQYF. CDR3 DNA sequence: TGCAGCGTTGAATCTCCAACGGGGGGGTCCTACGAGCAGTACTTC.